This T cell receptor beta chain is from a study of T cells in Graves' hyperthyroidism and ophthalmopathy. Across the whole study: Any treatment followed the collection of peripheral blood at initial diagnosis. General study findings and limits: Most thyroid clonotypes with frequency above 0.001 were detected in blood.

CDR1 and CDR2 (germline): SEHNR, FQNEAQ (reference sequence). The V gene lost 1 base and the J gene lost 7 bases, with 7 bases spanning the gap. This CDR3 is 13 amino acids long. Clinical symptoms, serum thyroxine and TRAb, thyroid ultrasound and orbital computed tomography were used for the diagnoses. The PBMCs studied were ones that came from 10 ml fresh peripheral blood. This clonotype was observed at least ten times. Antigen: not known. Amplified TCR beta CDR3 regions derived from RNA transcripts. A set of HTBI primers served as the primers for a first-round RT-PCR of the TCR CDR3. MiXCR, run by TCRdb on the multiplex PCR reads, gives a single entry per CDR3 protein. The table records 600,000 to 850,000 distinct CDR3 sequences, over 15% of them present only once.

This chain connects TRBV7-9 to TRBJ2-2; D uncertain. This TCR came from a woman aged 50 to 60 with Graves' hyperthyroidism that later progressed to Graves' ophthalmopathy. The sequenced sample consisted of blood. This CDR3 reads CASSLGPDGELFF. In DNA, the CDR3 is TGTGCCAGCAGCTTAGGTCCGGACGGGGAGCTGTTTTTT.